This TCR beta chain was recorded in a study of CXCR3-negative and CXCR3-positive naive CD8 T cells. Findings and caveats of the study: The study found more hydrophobic TRB CDR3s in CXCR3-positive naive cells than in CXCR3-negative naive cells. Comparison of naive subsets found surface CD5 to be comparable, and TCR strength was inferred on the basis of TRB CDR3 properties.

Each TRB cDNA library was prepared by 5' RACE (with UMI labels). TCRdb re-called the 5' RACE reads and catalogs CDR3 proteins one per entry, DNA excluded. The sample data list more than 65,000 distinct CDR3 sequences. Remarks on this clonotype: Its target is unknown.

Germline V gene lookup returns CDR1 MDHEN and CDR2 SYDVKM. This CDR3 region has 13 residues. Every subset of CD8+ T cells was sorted in triplicate at 300,000 cells each. By phenotype, naive CD8+ T cells were CD45RO-CCR7+CD27+CD95-. This receptor was obtained from a human donor in good health. Some clones in this sample may be carry-over from other donors' samples. The genes are TRBV28 and TRBJ1-1; no DNA is available, so the TRBD1 call from TCRdb remains unchecked. Material for sequencing was naive CXCR3- CD8+ T cells from blood. The subset denotes: CD45RO-CCR7+CD27+CD95- naive CD8+ T cells lacking CXCR3 (TNR3-). This CDR3 is CASSTAPNTEAFF.